These 29 T cell receptor beta chains came from one sample sequenced in a study of blood T cell repertoires in COVID-19. Sequenced by immunoSEQ multiplex PCR; TCRdb stores in-frame clones only, minus some. Here the sample spans roughly 260,000 clones, roughly 86% being singletons. Sequencing was done on a sample of peripheral blood. The receptors here all came from a man between 35 and 55 years old who had recovered from COVID-19.

The chain couples TRBV30 to TRBJ1-5, with a tentative D call TRBD1 (5 bases). The CDR3 length is 17 residues. Trimming took 0 bases from V and 4 from J, leaving 19 bases between them. The V gene's germline CDR1 is GTSNPN and CDR2 SVGIG (reference sequence). CDR3 DNA sequence: TGTGCCTGGAGTGTAAAAATAACGGGGGGAGAGAATCAGCCCCAGCATTTT. It yields the protein CAWSVKITGGENQPQHF.

The V gene is TRBV24-1, the J gene TRBJ2-2; TRBD2 aligns across 7 bases. Losses at the gene ends were 4 bases for V and 4 bases for J; bases not matched to a gene: 8. CDR3 length: 16 residues. Germline V gene data show CDR1 as KGHDR and CDR2 as SFDVKD. The CDR3 coding sequence is TGTGCCACCAGTGACCACGGTTGGACTAGCACCGGGGAGCTGTTTTTT. Translated: CATSDHGWTSTGELFF.

The V call is TRBV10-3, the J call TRBJ2-2, with TRBD1 identical over 8 bases. Germline V gene data show CDR1 as ENHRY and CDR2 as SYGVKD. The CDR3 length is 14 residues. V dropped 4 bases and J dropped 6; count of bases not matched to a gene: 4. DNA of the CDR3: TGTGCCATCAGTGGACAGGGGAGCGCCGGGGAGCTGTTTTTT. It yields the protein CAISGQGSAGELFF.

The chain is built from TRBV29-1 and TRBJ2-1, with D perhaps matching TRBD2 (5 bases). The CDR3 covers 12 residues. Germline-derived CDR1 and CDR2 are SQVTM and ANQGSEA. The ends were cut back, 4 bases at V and 12 bases at J, with 16 bases in the middle. The CDR3 DNA sequence: TGCAGCGTTGCCGTTGGAGGAAGGGTGCAGTTCTTC. Amino acids: CSVAVGGRVQFF.

The J gene is TRBJ2-5, the V gene TRBV5-4; TRBD2 matches 8 bases. Germline V lookup: CDR1 SGHNT, CDR2 YYREEE (reference sequence). J lost 5 bases, V lost 7 bases, and 10 bases had no gene match. CDR3 length equals 14 residues. DNA of the CDR3: TGTGCCAGCGGAACGAGCGGGGGTCTGGAGACCCAGTACTTC. Amino acid sequence: CASGTSGGLETQYF.

The gene calls are TRBV6-2 or TRBV6-3 and TRBJ1-2; D perhaps matches TRBD1 (5 bases). The CDR3 totals 15 residues. Germline lookup yields CDR1 MNHEY and CDR2 SVGEGT. The V end lost 5 bases, the J end lost 5 bases, and 18 bases lay between the germline ends. The CDR3 sequence: CASSGPDGGLYGYTF. The DNA of the CDR3 is TGTGCCAGCAGTGGCCCTGACGGGGGTCTATATGGCTACACCTTC.

The chain recombines TRBV28 with TRBJ1-1, with D possibly being TRBD1 (6 bases). The CDR3 runs 15 residues. Per the germline V gene, CDR1 is MDHEN and CDR2 is SYDVKM. The germline V and J ends were trimmed by 4 bases and 6 bases, with 18 bases remaining between them. The CDR3 nucleotides are TGTGCCAGCAGTTCACACCCTCTCAGGGGCTCTGAAGCTTTCTTT. Its protein is CASSSHPLRGSEAFF.

The chain links TRBV6-5 to TRBJ2-3; D not certain. Trimming shortened V by 2 bases and J by 0 bases, and 12 bases separated the two germline ends. The germline V gene has CDR1 MNHEY and CDR2 SVGAGI. The CDR3 covers 16 residues. CDR3 nucleotide sequence: TGTGCCAGCAGTTACCTGACTGGTGCTAGCACAGATACGCAGTATTTT. Its protein product is CASSYLTGASTDTQYF.

The chain couples TRBV7-2 to TRBJ2-7, with D possibly matching TRBD2 (5 bases). Germline assignment: CDR1 SGHTA and CDR2 FQGNSA. The CDR3 length is 19 residues. Trimming left V 3 bases short and J 2 bases short, with 26 bases between. In DNA, the CDR3 is TGTGCCAGCAGCTTCCTTTGGATGGGTAGAGGGTCAATCGCCTACGAGCAGTACTTC. It yields the protein CASSFLWMGRGSIAYEQYF.

The chain joins TRBV5-1 to TRBJ1-5; D is ambiguous. The CDR3 is made up of 15 amino acids. The germline V and J ends were trimmed by 0 bases and 2 bases, with 9 bases remaining between them. The germline V gene has CDR1 SGHRS and CDR2 YFSETQ. CDR3 coding DNA: TGCGCCAGCAGCTTGGCCCCCACGGGCAATCAGCCCCAGCATTTT. Protein product: CASSLAPTGNQPQHF. Full variable domain (missing parts from reference TRBV5-1 and TRBJ1-5): KAGVTQTPRYLIKTRGQQVTLSCSPISGHRSVSWYQQTPGQGLQFLFEYFSETQRNKGNFPGRFSGRQFSNSRSEMNVSTLELGDSALYLCASSLAPTGNQPQHFGDGTRLSIL.

The chain uses TRBV11-1 and TRBJ2-3; D is unresolved. There are 14 residues in the CDR3. In germline, CDR1 is SGHAT, CDR2 FQDESV (reference sequence). V lost 2 bases to trimming and J lost 0 bases, with 6 bases between them. The CDR3 is CASSLPFSTDTQYF. Written as DNA, the CDR3 is TGTGCCAGCAGCTTACCCTTTAGCACAGATACGCAGTATTTT.

The chain has TRBV11-2 and TRBJ2-5; D not certain. CDR3 length equals 12 residues. Germline CDR1 SGHAT, CDR2 FQNNGV. Trimming pared 3 bases from V and 6 bases from J, leaving 8 bases between. The CDR3 spells CASSFAAKTQYF. The CDR3 DNA is TGTGCCAGCAGCTTTGCTGCGAAGACCCAGTACTTC.

The rearrangement joins TRBV2 to TRBJ1-5; D perhaps matches TRBD1 (5 bases). Trimming removed 6 bases at V and 7 bases at J, with 22 bases between. Per the germline V gene, CDR1 is SNHLY and CDR2 is FYNNEI. The CDR3 extends over 16 amino acids. The CDR3 coding sequence is TGTGCCAGCAGCGGTGGGTCCCCTGACAGCTGGCAGCCCCAGCATTTT. It encodes CASSGGSPDSWQPQHF.

This clone showed up just once. V gene TRBV7-6 combines with J gene TRBJ1-2; 7 bases map to TRBD1. V lost 4 bases and J lost 6; bases outside the gene matches: 20. Germline values: CDR1 SGHVS, CDR2 FNYEAQ. The CDR3 runs to 18 residues. The chain's CDR3 is CASSSTPHQRGLSNGYTF. CDR3 nucleotides: TGTGCCAGCAGCTCCACACCCCACCAGAGGGGGCTTAGCAATGGCTACACCTTC.

The J gene is TRBJ1-2, the V gene TRBV19; D not resolved. The CDR3 extends over 11 amino acids. Germline V CDR1 and CDR2: LNHDA, SQIVND (reference sequence). Trimming took 9 bases from V and 6 from J, leaving 11 bases between them. The DNA for the CDR3 is TGTGCCAGCCAAATCGGGAATGGCTACACCTTC. As protein: CASQIGNGYTF.

This chain joins TRBV15 and TRBJ1-3; 8 nucleotides agree with TRBD1. CDR3 length: 19 amino acids. V trimming: 5 bases; J trimming: 4 bases; junction bases outside the gene matches: 19. Germline values: CDR1 LNHNV, CDR2 YYDKDF (reference sequence). CDR3 coding DNA: TGTGCCACCAGCCCGAGGGGGACAGGAAAACGTCTCTTCGGAAACACCATATATTTT. Its protein is CATSPRGTGKRLFGNTIYF.

The chain employs TRBV5-1 and TRBJ2-5, with D possibly TRBD1 on 5 matching bases. V lost 4 bases and J 2 bases, leaving 15 bases between the germline ends. CDR3 size: 15 residues. Germline-derived CDR1 and CDR2 are SGHRS and YFSETQ. CDR3 residues: CASSPIGAKQETQYF. DNA for the CDR3: TGCGCCAGCAGCCCCATTGGGGCTAAACAAGAGACCCAGTACTTC.

The V and J genes are TRBV19 and TRBJ1-1, with D hard to call. Germline CDR1 reads LNHDA; CDR2 reads SQIVND (reference sequence). The CDR3 consists of 16 residues. Trimming took off 1 base at V and 1 base at J, with 13 bases between the two ends. CDR3 DNA: TGTGCCAGTAGTATAGCGGGAGAGTTTCGGAACACTGAAGCTTTCTTT. Amino acids: CASSIAGEFRNTEAFF. The full variable domain, in which reference TRBV19 and TRBJ1-1 provide the parts outside the CDR3, is DGGITQSPKYLFRKEGQNVTLSCEQNLNHDAMYWYRQDPGQGLRLIYYSQIVNDFQKGDIAEGYSVSREKKESFPLTVTSAQKNPTAFYLCASSIAGEFRNTEAFFGQGTRLTVV.

In this sample, this clone turned up a few times. Written as DNA, the CDR3 is TGTGCCAGCAGCTTAGGGGGCTCCACCACAGATACGCAGTATTTT. Amino acids: CASSLGGSTTDTQYF. This rearrangement joins TRBV5-4 to TRBJ2-3; 7 nucleotides align to TRBD1. Trimming took 2 bases from V and 2 from J; bases not matched to a gene: 5. The length of the CDR3 is 15 residues. Germline-derived CDR1 and CDR2 are SGHNT and YYREEE (reference sequence).

The genes are TRBV11-2 and TRBJ2-3; D might be TRBD1 (6 bases). The CDR3 loop spans 16 amino acids. Germline V gives CDR1 SGHAT, CDR2 FQNNGV. Trimming cost V 5 bases and J 3 bases, with 18 bases left between them. CDR3 loop: CASSKRAGVGTDTQYF. The CDR3 region has the DNA TGTGCCAGCAGCAAAAGAGCAGGGGTGGGTACAGATACGCAGTATTTT.

This clone showed up just a few times. V gene TRBV6-1 combines with J gene TRBJ1-3; the D gene is possibly TRBD1 (5 bases). Germline loops: CDR1 MNHNS, CDR2 SASEGT. The length of the CDR3 is 19 residues. The germline V and J ends were trimmed by 2 bases and 3 bases, with 23 bases remaining between them. The CDR3 here is CASSEKGGRGHYRGNTIYF. CDR3 DNA sequence: TGTGCCAGCAGTGAAAAAGGCGGTAGGGGCCACTATCGTGGAAACACCATATATTTT.

The rearrangement uses TRBV27 and TRBJ2-3; TRBD1 matches 9 bases. Germline CDR1 is MNHEY and CDR2 is SMNVEV (reference sequence). V trimming: 3 bases; J trimming: 1 base; junction bases outside the gene matches: 11. This CDR3 has 18 residues. The CDR3 is CASSLVPGQGRGTDTQYF. Here the CDR3 DNA reads TGTGCCAGCAGTTTGGTCCCCGGACAGGGGCGAGGCACAGATACGCAGTATTTT.

The chain links TRBV18 to TRBJ2-7; 8 bases are a match to TRBD2. V lost 1 base and J lost 6; bases outside the gene matches: 5. The CDR3 has 14 residues. Germline CDR1 reads KGHSH; CDR2 reads LQKENI. The CDR3 protein is CASSPLGLALEQYF. The CDR3 bases are TGTGCCAGCTCACCACTTGGACTAGCTCTCGAGCAGTACTTC.

This chain connects TRBV6-6 to TRBJ2-4; 7 bases match TRBD1. The ends lost 5 bases at V and 0 bases at J; junction bases unmatched: 10. Germline V CDR1 and CDR2: MNHNY, SVGAGI (reference sequence). This CDR3 is 17 amino acids long. CDR3 sequence: CASSQRRGPTAKNIQYF. The CDR3 DNA reads as TGTGCCAGCAGTCAAAGAAGGGGGCCCACAGCCAAAAACATTCAGTACTTC.

This chain uses TRBV7-9 with TRBJ2-7, with 8 bases aligning to TRBD1. Per the germline V gene, CDR1 is SEHNR and CDR2 is FQNEAQ (reference sequence). Trimming removed 5 bases from V and 2 bases from J; junction bases left unmatched: 11. The CDR3 has 16 amino acids. CDR3 loop: CASSHPRDRLTYEQYF. The CDR3 DNA follows: TGTGCCAGCAGCCACCCCCGGGACAGGCTTACCTACGAGCAGTACTTC.

This clone was recorded a few times. The rearrangement links TRBV5-1 to TRBJ1-2; 7 positions agree with TRBD1. J was trimmed by 6 bases and V by 0 bases; bases with no gene match: 2. Germline assignment: CDR1 SGHRS and CDR2 YFSETQ. The CDR3 consists of 13 residues. CDR3 coding DNA: TGCGCCAGCAGCTTGGCACAGGGGAATGGCTACACCTTC. Protein sequence: CASSLAQGNGYTF.

This chain links TRBV5-1 with TRBJ1-1; D is unresolved. CDR1 SGHRS and CDR2 YFSETQ come from the germline V gene. The CDR3 has 14 amino acids. Trimming shortened V by 4 bases and J by 1 base, and 11 bases separated the two germline ends. In DNA form, the CDR3 reads TGCGCCAGCAGCAGGACGGGGAAGAACACTGAAGCTTTCTTT. Protein sequence: CASSRTGKNTEAFF.

The chain couples TRBV9 to TRBJ2-5; maybe TRBD2 (6 bases). Germline CDR1 and CDR2: SGDLS and YYNGEE. The CDR3 loop spans 15 amino acids. With 0 bases removed from V and 2 bases from J, the gap between germline ends came to 11 bases. Here the CDR3 reads CASSVGPGVQETQYF. CDR3 DNA sequence: TGTGCCAGCAGCGTAGGACCGGGGGTTCAAGAGACCCAGTACTTC.

The gene calls are TRBV7-2 and TRBJ1-2; 9 bases are a match to TRBD1. The CDR3 sequence is 15 residues long. The V gene's germline CDR1 is SGHTA and CDR2 FQGNSA. V shed 5 bases and J 8 bases; nucleotides not matched to a gene: 12. The CDR3 loop reads CASSQESGQGRGYTF. CDR3 DNA: TGTGCCAGCAGCCAAGAGTCGGGACAGGGTAGAGGCTACACCTTC.